This record covers a single TCR beta chain. Assignment of participants to cohorts was predicated upon participant-reported clinical history. Under the authors' procedure: Estimation of nucleated cell counts relied on the amplification of reference gene primers. Clones were read by immunoSEQ multiplex PCR, and TCRdb kept only the in-frame ones, dropping some. That table supplies the V and J calls and clone size; D and trimming were determined from the DNA. The sample lists 150,000 to 200,000 clones, less than 85% occurring once. The data belong to a study of blood T cell repertoires in COVID-19. The overall study: Samples taken during acute and convalescent COVID-19 were collected in the United States, Italy and Spain. T cells, B-cell-depleted T cells, or PBMCs provided the cDNA or gDNA that served as material.

This CDR3 contains 14 residues. Germline lookup yields CDR1 MRHNA and CDR2 SNTAGT. V trimming: 3 bases; J trimming: 6 bases; junction bases outside the gene matches: 2. The chain employs TRBV6-4 and TRBJ1-5; 10 bases map to TRBD1. The sample consisted of PBMCs or T cells enriched from blood (not recorded which). The TCR comes from a woman aged 60 to 75 with acute COVID-19. This CDR3 reads CASSETGGGQPQHF. CDR3 bases: TGTGCCAGCAGTGAGACAGGGGGCGGTCAGCCCCAGCATTTT.